The 30 T cell receptor beta chains given below trace back to one sample, sequenced in a study of blood T cell repertoires in COVID-19. The table came from immunoSEQ multiplex PCR; TCRdb's copy has only in-frame clones and leaves some out. The sample lists 120,000 or so clones, roughly 79% occurring once. The sample was peripheral blood. The receptor source for this set is a human donor in a cohort sampled during active COVID-19.

The rearrangement links TRBV4-2 to TRBJ1-5; D is unclear. The CDR3 is 16 amino acids. V dropped 1 base and J dropped 7 bases, with 17 bases sitting between them. The germline CDR1 and CDR2 sequences are LGHNA and YNFKEQ. Here the CDR3 reads CASSQVRAGVAQPQHF. In nucleotides, the CDR3 is TGTGCCAGCAGCCAAGTACGGGCCGGGGTAGCGCAGCCCCAGCATTTT.

The chain carries TRBV7-6 and TRBJ2-5, with D unresolved. This CDR3 contains 14 residues. Germline CDR1 is SGHVS and CDR2 is FNYEAQ. The V and J ends lost 5 bases and 4 bases respectively, with 14 bases between them. This CDR3 reads CASSRRPLSETQYF. The CDR3 nucleotides are TGTGCCAGCAGCCGGCGGCCTCTTTCAGAGACCCAGTACTTC.

This clone was observed once. The rearrangement links TRBV5-4 to TRBJ2-5, with 8 bases identical to TRBD2. V dropped 2 bases and J dropped 1; count of bases not matched to a gene: 4. The CDR3 runs to 15 residues. CDR1 and CDR2 from the germline V gene are SGHNT and YYREEE (reference sequence). CDR3 amino acids: CASSFKLAGQETQYF. CDR3 nucleotide sequence: TGTGCCAGCAGCTTCAAGCTAGCGGGCCAAGAGACCCAGTACTTC.

The chain has TRBV7-3 and TRBJ1-1; TRBD1 is a possible D gene (5 bases). Germline V gene lookup returns CDR1 SGHTA and CDR2 FQGTGA. The CDR3 length is 16 residues. Trimming stripped 5 bases from V and 4 bases from J, with 20 bases between. The CDR3: CASSPAPGPQGTEAFF. The CDR3 nucleotides read TGTGCCAGCAGCCCCGCTCCCGGTCCGCAGGGCACTGAAGCTTTCTTT.

About this clone itself: The sample has other DNA sequences that encode this CDR3 too. This chain connects TRBV12-3 or TRBV12-4 to TRBJ2-5; D call uncertain. V was shortened by 2 bases and J by 4 bases, with 2 bases between the two germline ends. The CDR3 length is 11 residues. CDR3 coding DNA: TGTGCCAGCAGTTTACGAGAGACCCAGTACTTC. This codes for CASSLRETQYF.

A few counts support this clone. V is TRBV7-2 and J is TRBJ2-5, with 7 bases aligning to TRBD2. The CDR3 loop spans 16 amino acids. Germline V gene sequence: CDR1 SGHTA, CDR2 FQGNSA. The junction had 13 bases not matched to a gene; V was cut back by 3 bases and J by 6 bases. In DNA, the CDR3 is TGTGCCAGCAGCTTTGATGCGGGGGATCCGGAGAAGACCCAGTACTTC. Protein product: CASSFDAGDPEKTQYF.

The chain's CDR3 is CASSPDYGYTF. CDR3 bases: TGTGCCAGCTCACCCGACTATGGCTACACCTTC. The chain links TRBV18 to TRBJ1-2; D unresolved. Germline V gene data show CDR1 as KGHSH and CDR2 as LQKENI. V was clipped by 3 bases and J by 3 bases, with 2 bases between them. The CDR3 is made up of 11 amino acids.

This chain uses TRBV7-9 with TRBJ1-1; 7 positions match TRBD1. CDR3 length equals 15 residues. Looked up from germline, CDR1 is SEHNR and CDR2 is FQNEAQ (reference sequence). J gave up 0 bases and V 5 bases, and 6 bases lay outside the gene matches. The CDR3 DNA reads TGTGCCAGCAGCCACCTGACAGGGTTGAACACTGAAGCTTTCTTT. Its protein is CASSHLTGLNTEAFF.

The CDR3 DNA follows: TGTGCCAGCAGCGCGACTAGCGGGGTGCCGGGTGAGACCCAGTACTTC. It is translated as CASSATSGVPGETQYF. The chain joins TRBV9 to TRBJ2-5; 11 bases line up with TRBD2. V trimming: 3 bases; J trimming: 5 bases; junction bases outside the gene matches: 9. Per the germline V gene, CDR1 is SGDLS and CDR2 is YYNGEE. This CDR3 region has 16 residues.

The V and J genes are TRBV6-6 and TRBJ2-7, with unresolved D. CDR1 is MNHNY and CDR2 is SVGAGI in the germline V gene (reference sequence). The CDR3 runs 12 residues. The V end lost 8 bases, the J end lost 5 bases, and 13 bases lay between the germline ends. The CDR3 coding sequence is TGTGCCAGCTCAACACCCACGAACGAGCAGTACTTC. The encoded protein is CASSTPTNEQYF.

This clone was recorded a few times. J is TRBJ1-5 and V is TRBV6-1, with 7 bases fitting TRBD1. CDR1 MNHNS and CDR2 SASEGT come from the germline V gene. The CDR3 is 15 amino acids. V lost 3 bases and J lost 7; bases outside the gene matches: 9. CDR3 nucleotides: TGTGCCAGCAGTGAGACAAACAGGGGCGAACAGCCCCAGCATTTT. Encoded protein: CASSETNRGEQPQHF.

Points on this clone: Distinct nucleotide sequences in the sample also encode this CDR3. The chain has TRBV5-1 and TRBJ1-5, with D possibly being TRBD1 (6 bases). CDR1 and CDR2 (germline): SGHRS, YFSETQ. The CDR3 covers 14 residues. Trimming shortened V by 0 bases and J by 7 bases, and 11 bases separated the two germline ends. In DNA form, the CDR3 reads TGCGCCAGCAGCTTGGTGGCAGGGGACCAGCCCCAGCATTTT. Translation: CASSLVAGDQPQHF. The variable domain in full, with the rest retrieved from reference TRBV5-1 and TRBJ1-5, is KAGVTQTPRYLIKTRGQQVTLSCSPISGHRSVSWYQQTPGQGLQFLFEYFSETQRNKGNFPGRFSGRQFSNSRSEMNVSTLELGDSALYLCASSLVAGDQPQHFGDGTRLSIL.

V and J are TRBV28 and TRBJ1-2; a weak D match, TRBD1 (5 bases). Germline V lookup: CDR1 MDHEN, CDR2 SYDVKM. The CDR3 covers 14 residues. V lost 5 bases, J lost 4 bases, and 14 bases lay in between. CDR3 protein: CASSPRTSSYGYTF. The CDR3 DNA is TGTGCCAGCAGTCCCCGGACATCCAGCTATGGCTACACCTTC.

The V call is TRBV3-1 (or the pseudogene TRBV3-2), the J call TRBJ2-5; D is unclear. The length of the CDR3 is 12 residues. V was cut by 2 bases and J by 5 bases, with 6 bases left in between. Germline CDR1 and CDR2: LGHDT and YNNKEL (reference sequence). The CDR3 DNA reads TGTGCCAGCAGCCAAATTCGGGAGACCCAGTACTTC. Protein sequence: CASSQIRETQYF.

This chain connects TRBV4-3 to TRBJ2-1, with D possibly TRBD2 on 6 matching bases. The CDR3 runs to 16 residues. The ends were cut back, 0 bases at V and 5 bases at J, with 14 bases in the middle. Germline-derived CDR1 and CDR2 are LGHNA and YSLEER. The CDR3 loop reads CASSQDPGLKNNEQFF. The CDR3 DNA reads TGCGCCAGCAGCCAAGATCCGGGACTGAAGAACAATGAGCAGTTCTTC.

This clone has ten or more counts. The chain employs TRBV5-6 and TRBJ1-6; unclear D gene. The CDR3 loop spans 13 amino acids. The germline V and J ends were trimmed by 4 bases and 9 bases, with 11 bases remaining between them. CDR1 is SGHDT, CDR2 YYEEEE, per germline. The CDR3 reads CASSPPGFSPLHF. The CDR3 nucleotides read TGTGCCAGCAGCCCACCAGGTTTTTCACCCCTCCACTTT.

The rearrangement joins TRBV10-3 to TRBJ2-2, with 7 bases fitting TRBD1. The CDR3 sequence is 16 residues long. Germline V gene sequence: CDR1 ENHRY, CDR2 SYGVKD. V shed 0 bases, J shed 7 bases, and the junction held 8 bases outside the gene matches. This CDR3 reads CAISESLGGKIGELFF. CDR3 coding DNA: TGTGCCATCAGTGAGTCGTTAGGGGGCAAAATCGGGGAGCTGTTTTTT.

This clone was detected only a few times. This chain joins TRBV28 and TRBJ2-3, with TRBD2 matching over 10 bases. Per germline, CDR1 MDHEN and CDR2 SYDVKM. V trimming: 8 bases; J trimming: 2 bases; junction bases outside the gene matches: 4. This CDR3 has 14 amino acids. The CDR3 DNA reads as TGTGCCAGCCAGACTAGCGGGCCCACAGATACGCAGTATTTT. It encodes CASQTSGPTDTQYF.

This clone was observed a single time. V and J are TRBV5-1 and TRBJ1-4, with 9 bases matching TRBD1. The CDR3 runs 15 residues. Trimming cost V 1 base and J 5 bases; bases outside gene matches: 3. In germline, CDR1 is SGHRS, CDR2 YFSETQ. The CDR3 DNA reads as TGCGCCAGCAGCTTGACAGGGGGCGGAAATGAAAAACTGTTTTTT. Encoded protein: CASSLTGGGNEKLFF.

V and J are TRBV9 and TRBJ2-7; 8 bases map to TRBD2. Losses at the gene ends were 1 base for V and 5 bases for J; bases not matched to a gene: 8. Germline CDR1 reads SGDLS; CDR2 reads YYNGEE. This CDR3 region has 15 residues. The CDR3 sequence is CASSVSSGSLDEQYF. In nucleotides, the CDR3 is TGTGCCAGCAGCGTATCCAGCGGGAGTTTGGACGAGCAGTACTTC.

J is TRBJ1-3 and V is TRBV10-3; tentative D call: TRBD1 (5 bases). The CDR3 spans 16 residues. Trimming stripped 6 bases from V and 0 bases from J, with 15 bases between. Germline V gene lookup returns CDR1 ENHRY and CDR2 SYGVKD. CDR3: CAIRGGRFSSGNTIYF. The CDR3 bases are TGTGCCATCAGGGGGGGACGGTTTAGCTCTGGAAACACCATATATTTT.

The V call is TRBV9, the J call TRBJ1-4; no reliable D call. Looked up from germline, CDR1 is SGDLS and CDR2 is YYNGEE. V dropped 2 bases and J dropped 5 bases, with 10 bases sitting between them. This CDR3 spans 14 amino acids. The CDR3 DNA reads as TGTGCCAGCAGCGTGAACGGAGAAAATGAAAAACTGTTTTTT. Protein product: CASSVNGENEKLFF. Together with reference TRBV9 and TRBJ1-4, the CDR3 gives the full variable domain: DSGVTQTPKHLITATGQRVTLRCSPRSGDLSVYWYQQSLDQGLQFLIQYYNGEERAKGNILERFSAQQFPDLHSELNLSSLELGDSALYFCASSVNGENEKLFFGSGTQLSVL.

This clone was picked up a small number of times. CDR3 loop: CASSLPGYNSPLHF. The DNA of the CDR3 is TGTGCCAGCAGCTTGCCAGGATATAATTCACCCCTCCACTTT. This chain connects TRBV7-6 to TRBJ1-6; no clear D. Trimming stripped 3 bases from V and 4 bases from J, with 7 bases between. The CDR3 runs 14 residues. Germline loops: CDR1 SGHVS, CDR2 FNYEAQ.

The J gene is TRBJ2-1, the V gene TRBV7-2; 12 bases fit TRBD2. The germline V gene has CDR1 SGHTA and CDR2 FQGNSA. The CDR3 is 16 residues long. J lost 0 bases, V lost 4 bases, and 1 base had no gene match. The CDR3 spells CASSSTSGGSYNEQFF. CDR3 coding DNA: TGTGCCAGCAGCTCGACTAGCGGGGGCTCCTACAATGAGCAGTTCTTC. Full variable domain (rest looked up from reference TRBV7-2 and TRBJ2-1): GAGVSQSPSNKVTEKGKDVELRCDPISGHTALYWYRQSLGQGLEFLIYFQGNSAPDKSGLPSDRFSAERTGGSVSTLTIQRTQQEDSAVYLCASSSTSGGSYNEQFFGPGTRLTVL.

This chain connects TRBV7-2 to TRBJ2-5; maybe TRBD2 (6 bases). CDR1 is SGHTA, CDR2 FQGNSA, per germline. V shed 0 bases and J shed 4 bases, with 9 bases lying between them. The CDR3 sequence is 14 residues long. The CDR3 here is CASSLAGGRETQYF. CDR3 sequence (DNA): TGTGCCAGCAGCTTAGCGGGAGGCCGAGAGACCCAGTACTTC.

The chain joins TRBV29-1 to TRBJ2-5; 9 nucleotides match TRBD2. Per the germline V gene, CDR1 is SQVTM and CDR2 is ANQGSEA. V shed 6 bases, J shed 5 bases, and the junction held 10 bases outside the gene matches. The CDR3 covers 14 residues. The CDR3 reads CSVISGLAAETQYF. The CDR3 nucleotides are TGCAGCGTGATATCGGGACTAGCAGCGGAGACCCAGTACTTC.

This chain links TRBV6-5 with TRBJ1-6, with D unclear. This CDR3 comprises 13 residues. Germline V CDR1 and CDR2: MNHEY, SVGAGI. V lost 8 bases and J 10 bases, leaving 15 bases between the germline ends. The CDR3 region is CASFNPLESPLHF. Here the CDR3 DNA reads TGTGCCAGCTTCAATCCCCTTGAGTCACCCCTCCACTTT.

This chain links TRBV29-1 with TRBJ1-1; the D is unclear. The CDR3 length is 13 residues. Deletions cut 3 bases from V and 3 bases from J, with 11 bases between. CDR1 is SQVTM and CDR2 is ANQGSEA in the germline V gene. DNA for the CDR3: TGCAGCGTTGATTCCCGCACAGACACTGAAGCTTTCTTT. The encoded protein is CSVDSRTDTEAFF.

The chain recombines TRBV2 with TRBJ2-7, with TRBD2 matching 8 bases. Germline V gene data show CDR1 as SNHLY and CDR2 as FYNNEI. Trimming cost V 4 bases and J 4 bases; bases outside gene matches: 3. This CDR3 region has 13 residues. Here the CDR3 DNA reads TGTGCCAGCAGTGGGGGGACTAGATACGAGCAGTACTTC. It is translated as CASSGGTRYEQYF.

This chain uses TRBV5-6 with TRBJ2-5; a possible D gene is TRBD1 (6 bases). With 4 bases removed from V and 5 bases from J, the gap between germline ends came to 24 bases. Germline V gene lookup returns CDR1 SGHDT and CDR2 YYEEEE. The CDR3 is 17 residues long. This chain's CDR3 is CASSADSYRVEGETQYF. For the CDR3, the DNA is TGTGCCAGCAGCGCCGACTCCTACAGGGTCGAGGGGGAGACCCAGTACTTC.